This passage covers 22 T cell receptor beta chains from one sample sequenced in a study of shared clonotypes between healthy human individuals. TCRdb's copy holds only in-frame clones and misses some; the assay was immunoSEQ multiplex PCR. The table lists some 2,500,000 clones, 93% of them singletons, with about 0.38% in the top ten. Input material: naive CD4+ T cells from PBMCs. The subset: CD45RA+ positively selected. The source is a man aged 18 to 35 in good health. Some clones in this sample may be carry-over from other donors' samples.

V is TRBV7-8 and J is TRBJ2-7; D is unresolved. The germline gives CDR1 SGHVS, CDR2 FQNEAQ. The V gene lost 5 bases and the J gene lost 3 bases, with 14 bases spanning the gap. CDR3 length equals 14 residues. The CDR3 sequence is CASSPTRRNYEQYF. As DNA, the CDR3 is TGTGCCAGCAGCCCGACTCGGCGCAACTACGAGCAGTACTTC.

J is TRBJ2-5 and V is TRBV12-2; the listed D gene, TRBD2, was not tested against the DNA. TRBV12-2 is a listed pseudogene. This CDR3 is 19 amino acids long. The CDR3 bases are TGTGCAAGTCGCTTAGCGCGGGAGGGCCTTTTCCCCCCAATGGAGACCCAGTACTTC. Its translation: CASRLAREGLFPPMETQYF.

The genes are TRBV10-3 and TRBJ2-3, with D possibly being TRBD1 or TRBD2 (5 bases each). Germline loops: CDR1 ENHRY, CDR2 SYGVKD. The CDR3 has 14 residues. V dropped 6 bases and J dropped 4 bases, with 14 bases sitting between them. CDR3 sequence reads: CAIRAGRDADTQYF. CDR3 bases: TGTGCCATCAGGGCAGGAAGGGACGCAGATACGCAGTATTTT.

The V and J genes are TRBV2 and TRBJ1-2; no definite D call. The V end was cut by 10 bases, the J end by 0 bases, with 9 bases between. Germline-derived CDR1 and CDR2 are SNHLY and FYNNEI. The CDR3 totals 12 residues. Here the CDR3 DNA reads TGTGCCAATATAAATCCTAACTATGGCTACACCTTC. It encodes CANINPNYGYTF.

Regarding this clone: Other nucleotide sequences in the sample specify the same CDR3. The chain combines TRBV5-1 with TRBJ1-2; D remains ambiguous. The CDR3 loop spans 15 amino acids. The germline V gene encodes CDR1 SGHRS and CDR2 YFSETQ. Trimming cost V 0 bases and J 0 bases, with 9 bases left between them. CDR3 residues: CASSLAGGTNYGYTF. The CDR3 region has the DNA TGCGCCAGCAGCTTGGCCGGAGGGACTAACTATGGCTACACCTTC.

As for this clone: Compared with germline, one end of the junction differs, possibly owing to a read error. Other DNA sequences in the sample encode the same CDR3. V gene TRBV5-1 combines with J gene TRBJ1-2; D is unresolved. The CDR3 spans 13 residues. The germline V gene encodes CDR1 SGHRS and CDR2 YFSETQ. For the CDR3, the DNA is TGCGCAAGCAGCTTGGAAATGAACTATGGCTACACCTTC. This gives the protein CASSLEMNYGYTF. Based on the CDR3 plus reference TRBV5-1 and TRBJ1-2, the full variable domain is KAGVTQTPRYLIKTRGQQVTLSCSPISGHRSVSWYQQTPGQGLQFLFEYFSETQRNKGNFPGRFSGRQFSNSRSEMNVSTLELGDSALYLCASSLEMNYGYTFGSGTRLTVV.

This clone was found a few times. The DNA of the CDR3 is TGCGCCAGCAGCTTGGTGTCCGGGCCCACGAACACTGAAGCTTTCTTT. Protein: CASSLVSGPTNTEAFF. The rearrangement links TRBV5-1 to TRBJ1-1; D unresolved. CDR1 is SGHRS, CDR2 YFSETQ, per germline. The CDR3 extends over 16 amino acids. V shed 0 bases and J shed 1 base, with 13 bases lying between them.

V and J are TRBV28 and TRBJ2-7; TRBD1 matches 8 bases. This CDR3 has 14 amino acids. Germline CDR1 MDHEN, CDR2 SYDVKM. Germline trimming cut 6 bases from V and 2 bases from J; bases unmatched to any gene: 6. The CDR3 nucleotides read TGTGCCAGCAGCACGGGACAGGAGACCTACGAGCAGTACTTC. Translated: CASSTGQETYEQYF.

The CDR3 DNA sequence: TGTGCCAGCAGCCGAAAAATGCTGGGGCAGCTCTCCTACGAGCAGTACTTC. Translated: CASSRKMLGQLSYEQYF. The V gene is TRBV7-9, the J gene TRBJ2-7; D perhaps matches TRBD1 (5 bases). In germline, CDR1 is SEHNR, CDR2 FQNEAQ (reference sequence). Trimming shortened V by 5 bases and J by 0 bases, and 20 bases separated the two germline ends. The CDR3 runs to 17 residues.

This clone was recorded only once. The junction departs from germline at one end; a sequencing error may be responsible. The chain joins TRBV7-9 to TRBJ1-2; TRBD1 matches at 7 bases. Germline CDR1 is SEHNR and CDR2 is FQNEAQ (reference sequence). CDR3 size: 9 residues. Here the CDR3 DNA reads TGTGCCAGCAGCCGGGGACAGAACTTC. It codes for CASSRGQNF.

The chain couples TRBV6-5 to TRBJ2-1; TRBD2 is a possible D gene (5 bases). The germline V gene encodes CDR1 MNHEY and CDR2 SVGAGI. The CDR3 is 14 residues long. The germline V and J ends were trimmed by 4 bases and 2 bases, with 9 bases remaining between them. This CDR3 is CASSSKRPYNEQFF. CDR3 in DNA: TGTGCCAGCAGTTCTAAGCGGCCCTACAATGAGCAGTTCTTC.

V usage is TRBV28 and J usage is TRBJ2-7; D might be TRBD2 (6 bases). V was cut by 7 bases and J by 6 bases, with 13 bases left in between. The length of the CDR3 is 12 residues. From germline, CDR1 is MDHEN and CDR2 SYDVKM. DNA of the CDR3: TGTGCCAGCAAGGCTAGCGCAGGCGAGCAGTACTTC. This gives the protein CASKASAGEQYF. Combining the CDR3 with reference TRBV28 and TRBJ2-7 gives the whole variable domain DVKVTQSSRYLVKRTGEKVFLECVQDMDHENMFWYRQDPGLGLRLIYFSYDVKMKEKGDIPEGYSVSREKKERFSLILESASTNQTSMYLCASKASAGEQYFGPGTRLTVT.

The chain links TRBV11-2 to TRBJ1-1; D ambiguous. The CDR3 consists of 13 residues. V lost 4 bases and J 5 bases, leaving 11 bases between the germline ends. The germline gives CDR1 SGHAT, CDR2 FQNNGV. The CDR3 sequence is CASSSSGWTEAFF. The CDR3 DNA reads as TGTGCCAGCAGCTCCTCCGGTTGGACTGAAGCTTTCTTT.

The chain combines TRBV30 with TRBJ1-4, with D possibly matching TRBD1 (5 bases). CDR1 and CDR2 from the germline V gene are GTSNPN and SVGIG (reference sequence). This CDR3 region has 13 residues. V was pared by 1 base and J by 6 bases, with 9 bases between. The CDR3 DNA reads TGTGCCTGGAGTGCGGGGCCCTATGAAAAACTGTTTTTT. It yields the protein CAWSAGPYEKLFF.

The chain uses TRBV9 and TRBJ1-5; tentatively, D is TRBD1 (6 bases). CDR1 is SGDLS, CDR2 YYNGEE, per germline. The CDR3 is 18 amino acids. The ends were cut back, 1 base at V and 0 bases at J, with 17 bases in the middle. Here the CDR3 DNA reads TGTGCCAGCAGCGTATTCAGAACAGGGTTAAATAGCAATCAGCCCCAGCATTTT. Translated: CASSVFRTGLNSNQPQHF. Looking up the rest from reference TRBV9 and TRBJ1-5 gives the full variable domain: DSGVTQTPKHLITATGQRVTLRCSPRSGDLSVYWYQQSLDQGLQFLIQYYNGEERAKGNILERFSAQQFPDLHSELNLSSLELGDSALYFCASSVFRTGLNSNQPQHFGDGTRLSIL.

J is TRBJ2-7 and V is TRBV28, with D possibly TRBD2 on 6 matching bases. The V and J ends lost 1 base and 0 bases respectively, with 10 bases between them. The germline V gene has CDR1 MDHEN and CDR2 SYDVKM. This CDR3 contains 15 residues. In DNA form, the CDR3 reads TGTGCCAGCAGTTTATCGCGGGGCGGCTCCTACGAGCAGTACTTC. It is translated as CASSLSRGGSYEQYF.

V is TRBV4-3 and J is TRBJ2-3, with 7 bases aligning to TRBD2. With V trimmed by 4 bases and J by 6 bases, 7 bases remained unmatched. The CDR3 consists of 14 residues. Germline lookup yields CDR1 LGHNA and CDR2 YSLEER. This CDR3 is CASSRASGTDTQYF. CDR3 sequence (DNA): TGCGCCAGCAGCCGAGCGAGCGGGACCGATACGCAGTATTTT.

This chain uses TRBV19 with TRBJ1-1; no clear D gene. Trimming removed 3 bases at V and 6 bases at J, with 11 bases between. In germline, CDR1 is LNHDA, CDR2 SQIVND (reference sequence). The CDR3 contains 13 residues. This CDR3 is CASSMREVAEAFF. In DNA, the CDR3 is TGTGCCAGTAGTATGCGGGAGGTTGCTGAAGCTTTCTTT.

Notes on this clone: This specimen includes other DNA sequences encoding the same CDR3. The V gene is TRBV5-1, the J gene TRBJ2-5; 10 nucleotides align to TRBD1. CDR1 and CDR2 from the germline V gene are SGHRS and YFSETQ. V dropped 4 bases and J dropped 3; count of bases not matched to a gene: 6. CDR3 length equals 15 residues. The CDR3 bases are TGCGCCAGCAGCCGAACCGGGACAGGGGAAGAGACCCAGTACTTC. Translation gives CASSRTGTGEETQYF.

The chain links TRBV4-2 to TRBJ2-7, with TRBD2 identical over 8 bases. Germline V gene lookup returns CDR1 LGHNA and CDR2 YNFKEQ. Losses at the gene ends were 4 bases for V and 5 bases for J; bases not matched to a gene: 10. This CDR3 is 15 amino acids long. The CDR3 protein is CASSRNGTRVDEQYF. The CDR3 coding sequence is TGTGCCAGCAGCCGTAACGGGACTAGGGTTGACGAGCAGTACTTC.

The genes are TRBV28 and TRBJ1-2, with 10 bases identical to TRBD1. In germline, CDR1 is MDHEN, CDR2 SYDVKM. Trimming removed 4 bases from V and 5 bases from J; junction bases left unmatched: 10. The CDR3 sequence is 16 residues long. CDR3 in DNA: TGTGCCAGCAGTTACACAATAGGGACAGGGGATTATGGCTACACCTTC. Residues: CASSYTIGTGDYGYTF.

As for this clone: Distinct nucleotide sequences in the sample also encode this CDR3. The chain employs TRBV18 and TRBJ1-5; 8 positions agree with TRBD1. This CDR3 spans 14 amino acids. The V gene end was trimmed by 3 bases and the J gene end by 7 bases; junction bases not matched to a gene: 5. Germline CDR1 KGHSH, CDR2 LQKENI. CDR3 sequence (DNA): TGTGCCAGCTCACCGGACAGGGTTGGCCAGCCCCAGCATTTT. It codes for CASSPDRVGQPQHF.